Listed below are T cell receptor beta chains from one sample, sequenced in a study of T cells in Graves' hyperthyroidism and ophthalmopathy. Each CDR3 protein gets one entry after TCRdb re-called the multiplex PCR reads with MiXCR. The sample has about 570,000 distinct CDR3 sequences, under 60% seen once; the top ten hold roughly 19%. Sequenced: peripheral blood or thyroid tissue (not recorded which). The source of these receptors is an adult woman with Graves' disease, either hyperthyroidism or ophthalmopathy (not recorded which). The CDR3 runs from the conserved cysteine through the conserved F or W. A D gene is named only where the DNA matches it firmly. Not every row has a clone size; where given, it reads once, few, many or a size class.

j_call: TRBJ1-5; v_call: TRBV6-5; d_call: NA; clone_size: many; cdr3_nt: TGTGCCAGCGGGGGGTACCAGCCCCAGCATTTT; cdr3_aa: CASGGYQPQHF
j_call: TRBJ2-7; v_call: TRBV29-1; d_call: TRBD1; clone_size: NA; cdr3_nt: TGCAGCGGACAGGGTGGCGAGCAGTACTTC; cdr3_aa: CSGQGGEQYF
j_call: TRBJ2-5; v_call: TRBV7-2; d_call: NA; clone_size: NA; cdr3_nt: TGTGCCAGCAGTTTCTCCTACGAAGAGACCCAGTACTTC; cdr3_aa: CASSFSYEETQYF
j_call: TRBJ2-3; v_call: TRBV25-1; d_call: TRBD2; clone_size: NA; cdr3_nt: TGTGCCAGCAGTGAATTACTAGCGGGACCAGATACGCAGTATTTT; cdr3_aa: CASSELLAGPDTQYF
j_call: TRBJ1-4; v_call: TRBV7-2; d_call: NA; clone_size: few; cdr3_nt: TGTGCCAGCAGCTTAGAAGAGACAAGGGTCACAGGGGAAAAACTGTTTTTT; cdr3_aa: CASSLEETRVTGEKLFF
j_call: TRBJ2-3; v_call: TRBV20-1; d_call: NA; clone_size: few; cdr3_nt: TGCAGTGCTCCAATACGGTTAGATCGGTATTTT; cdr3_aa: CSAPIRLDRYF
j_call: TRBJ2-5; v_call: TRBV29-1; d_call: TRBD2; clone_size: NA; cdr3_nt: TGCAGCGTTGCTAGCGGGGAGTTGAGAGAGACCCAGTACTTC; cdr3_aa: CSVASGELRETQYF
j_call: TRBJ1-6; v_call: TRBV25-1; d_call: NA; clone_size: many; cdr3_nt: TGTGCCAGCAGTGGCCAGGAGGGTTGGAATTCACCCCTCCACTTT; cdr3_aa: CASSGQEGWNSPLHF
j_call: TRBJ1-5; v_call: TRBV6-5; d_call: TRBD1; clone_size: NA; cdr3_nt: TGTGCCAGCAGTTACCTGACAGGGATTTACAATCAGCCCCAGCATTTT; cdr3_aa: CASSYLTGIYNQPQHF
j_call: TRBJ2-1; v_call: TRBV2; d_call: NA; clone_size: NA; cdr3_nt: TGTGCCAGCAAGTTACAGGGACCCAATGAGCAGTTCTTC; cdr3_aa: CASKLQGPNEQFF
j_call: TRBJ1-4; v_call: TRBV12-3/TRBV12-4; d_call: NA; clone_size: NA; cdr3_nt: TGTGCCAGCAGTCCAGGGAGCCTTAATGAAAAACTGTTTTTT; cdr3_aa: CASSPGSLNEKLFF
j_call: TRBJ1-4; v_call: TRBV7-9; d_call: NA; clone_size: many; cdr3_nt: TGTGCCAGCAGCTTAGGATTTCGGAAAAAACTGTTTTTT; cdr3_aa: CASSLGFRKKLFF
j_call: TRBJ1-4; v_call: TRBV7-9; d_call: TRBD1; clone_size: NA; cdr3_nt: TGTGCCAGCAGCTGGGGACAGGGGGAAAAACCGTTTTTT; cdr3_aa: CASSWGQGEKPFF
j_call: TRBJ2-5; v_call: TRBV3-1; d_call: NA; clone_size: NA; cdr3_nt: TGTGCCAGCAGCCCTGGGGACGGTGTCCTTCAAGAGACCCAGTACTTC; cdr3_aa: CASSPGDGVLQETQYF
j_call: TRBJ1-1; v_call: TRBV7-2; d_call: NA; clone_size: many; cdr3_nt: TGTGCCAGCAGCTTAGTCCCCCCCTGGGGCGCTGAAGCTTTCTTT; cdr3_aa: CASSLVPPWGAEAFF
j_call: TRBJ1-5; v_call: TRBV12-3/TRBV12-4; d_call: NA; clone_size: many; cdr3_nt: TGTGCCAGCAGCCCGGGCCTCCAGCGGCAGCCCCAGCATTTT; cdr3_aa: CASSPGLQRQPQHF
j_call: TRBJ1-4; v_call: TRBV6-6; d_call: NA; clone_size: many; cdr3_nt: TGTGCCAGCACCCAATCCGGGACACCACCCTACTTGTTTTTT; cdr3_aa: CASTQSGTPPYLFF
j_call: TRBJ1-6; v_call: TRBV6-1; d_call: NA; clone_size: NA; cdr3_nt: TGTGCCAGCAGTGAATTCTCCGGCGAGGATTCACCCCTCCACTTT; cdr3_aa: CASSEFSGEDSPLHF
j_call: TRBJ2-6; v_call: TRBV20-1; d_call: NA; clone_size: many; cdr3_nt: TGCAGTGCTAGTAAATCAGGGGCCGGGGCCAACGTCCTGACTTTC; cdr3_aa: CSASKSGAGANVLTF
j_call: TRBJ2-7; v_call: TRBV6-5; d_call: NA; clone_size: NA; cdr3_nt: TGTGCCAGCAGTACAGGACTAAACTACGAGCAGTACTTC; cdr3_aa: CASSTGLNYEQYF